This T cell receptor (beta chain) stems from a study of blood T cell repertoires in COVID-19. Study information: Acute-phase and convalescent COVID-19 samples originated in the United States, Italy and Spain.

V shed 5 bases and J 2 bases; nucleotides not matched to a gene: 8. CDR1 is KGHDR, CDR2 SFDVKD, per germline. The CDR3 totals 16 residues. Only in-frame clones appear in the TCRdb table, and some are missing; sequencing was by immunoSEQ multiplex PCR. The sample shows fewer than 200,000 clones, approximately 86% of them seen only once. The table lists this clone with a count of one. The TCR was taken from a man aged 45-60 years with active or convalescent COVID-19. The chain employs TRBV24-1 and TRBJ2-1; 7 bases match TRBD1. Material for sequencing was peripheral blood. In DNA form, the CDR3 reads TGTGCCACCAGTGGGACACAGGGGAAGACCTACAATGAGCAGTTCTTC. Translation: CATSGTQGKTYNEQFF.